This T cell receptor (beta chain) emerged from a study of T-cell reconstitution after alpha-beta-depleted transplantation in children. Preparation of the TCRbeta library was carried out with unique molecular identifiers. TCRdb independently ran MiXCR on the PCR reads; one entry per CDR3 protein. The table records 480,000 or so distinct CDR3 sequences, more than 9% of them present only once. This clonotype was detected ten times or more. Its antigen remains unidentified. Study results and caveats: In some patients, recipient T cells and intrathymic progenitors surviving conditioning explained high day-60 diversity. Reports say that about two months after transplant, the alpha-beta T cells came out of several hundred graft clones that had expanded. Among T cells one year after transplant, newly produced cells accounted for most counts and diversity.

Trimming left V 7 bases short and J 3 bases short, with 13 bases between. The germline gives CDR1 SQVTM, CDR2 ANQGSEA. CDR3 size: 13 residues. The receptor comes from a child aged 2 to 15 with inherited bone marrow failure, due to receive a stem cell transplant. The chain couples TRBV29-1 to TRBJ2-1; D perhaps matches TRBD2 (6 bases). Sequences were derived from PBMCs, sampled before TCRalphabeta/CD19-depleted stem cell transplant. Here the CDR3 reads CSARGIDYNEQFF. The CDR3 DNA reads as TGCAGCGCTCGGGGGATCGACTACAATGAGCAGTTCTTC.